Each of the 10 T cell receptor beta chains below was sequenced from the same sample in a study of regulatory T cells in long-lasting Graves disease. iRepertoire HTBI primers and Arm-PCR of CDR3 regions built TCR beta libraries. From the multiplex PCR reads, TCRdb called clonotypes with MiXCR, one entry per CDR3 protein. The sample includes 350,000 to 450,000 distinct CDR3 sequences, around 20% of them seen just once. Noted time point: persistent/refractory GD, antithyroid drugs over 5 years with positive TRAb. PBMC-extracted RNA yielded the TCR library. Source: peripheral blood mononuclear cells (PBMCs), taken when the disease was refractory, from a patient treated with antithyroid drugs. Receptors were obtained from a female donor with Graves disease.

The chain is built from TRBV30 and TRBJ1-5; 10 bases map to TRBD1. Germline V CDR1 and CDR2: GTSNPN, SVGIG (reference sequence). This CDR3 has 14 residues. With 0 bases clipped from V and 5 bases from J, the junction kept 1 base outside the gene matches. The CDR3 protein is CAWSVGQGDQPQHF. The CDR3, as DNA: TGTGCCTGGAGTGTTGGACAGGGGGATCAGCCCCAGCATTTT.

This clonotype was detected ten times or more. The chain joins TRBV7-2 to TRBJ1-2; perhaps TRBD1 as D (6 bases). Germline CDR1 reads SGHTA; CDR2 reads FQGNSA. The CDR3 is made up of 13 amino acids. The V gene lost 3 bases and the J gene lost 8 bases, with 13 bases spanning the gap. Here the CDR3 DNA reads TGTGCCAGCAGCTTGGCAGGGGCGCGCGGCTACACCTTC. Translation gives CASSLAGARGYTF. The full variable domain, with the rest looked up from reference TRBV7-2 and TRBJ1-2, is GAGVSQSPSNKVTEKGKDVELRCDPISGHTALYWYRQSLGQGLEFLIYFQGNSAPDKSGLPSDRFSAERTGGSVSTLTIQRTQQEDSAVYLCASSLAGARGYTFGSGTRLTVV.

In the case of this clonotype: A read error may produce the germline difference seen at one junction end. The J gene is TRBJ2-2, the V gene TRBV20-1; 8 bases line up with TRBD2. The germline CDR1 and CDR2 sequences are DFQATT and SNEGSKA (reference sequence). This CDR3 spans 15 amino acids. CDR3 sequence: CSARPIAGNTGKLFF. DNA of the CDR3: TGCAGTGCTAGACCCATAGCGGGGAACACCGGGAAGCTGTTTTTT.

V usage is TRBV5-4 and J usage is TRBJ2-7; 12 nucleotides match TRBD2. Germline V lookup: CDR1 SGHNT, CDR2 YYREEE (reference sequence). Trimming at V came to 4 bases and at J to 4 bases, leaving 6 bases not matched to a gene. The CDR3 runs 15 residues. The CDR3 region has the DNA TGTGCCAGCAGCCTGACTAGCGGGAGCAGGTACGAGCAGTACTTC. Translation: CASSLTSGSRYEQYF.

The V and J genes are TRBV4-1 and TRBJ1-4; D is unresolved. There are 15 residues in the CDR3. V lost 1 base to trimming and J lost 8 bases, with 14 bases between them. CDR1 is MGHRA, CDR2 YSYEKL, per germline. The CDR3 here is CASSQARSLGEKLFF. For the CDR3, the DNA is TGCGCCAGCAGCCAAGCGAGGAGCCTGGGAGAAAAACTGTTTTTT.

This clonotype occurred many times. The chain couples TRBV6-1 to TRBJ2-7, with D possibly matching TRBD2 (5 bases). The germline gives CDR1 MNHNS, CDR2 SASEGT. CDR3 length: 12 residues. The V end lost 6 bases, the J end lost 9 bases, and 15 bases lay between the germline ends. CDR3 DNA: TGTGCCAGCAGCCCCCGGGGAAAGGTGCAGTACTTC. Protein product: CASSPRGKVQYF.

This clonotype was counted many times. This chain connects TRBV3-1 to TRBJ2-7; 8 bases match TRBD1. The CDR3 covers 14 residues. The trim removed 4 bases at V and 5 bases at J, leaving 7 bases unmatched. The germline V gene encodes CDR1 LGHDT and CDR2 YNNKEL (reference sequence). The CDR3 bases are TGTGCCAGCAGCCGGACAGGGAGGTTCCACGAGCAGTACTTC. Protein product: CASSRTGRFHEQYF.

This clonotype was seen a handful of times. The germline gene is not matched at one end of the junction; a read error may be the cause. The V gene is TRBV11-1, the J gene TRBJ1-1; a possible D gene is TRBD1 (6 bases). CDR1 and CDR2 from the germline V gene are SGHAT and FQDESV (reference sequence). This CDR3 is 15 amino acids long. The CDR3 DNA is TGTGCCAGCAGTTCGCCCTCAGGGGCAGGCACTGAAGCTTCCTTT. Translation gives CASSSPSGAGTEASF.

This chain connects TRBV9 to TRBJ2-7; perhaps TRBD2 as D (5 bases). V lost 4 bases to trimming and J lost 2 bases, with 13 bases between them. The CDR3 is 14 amino acids. The germline V gene encodes CDR1 SGDLS and CDR2 YYNGEE. CDR3 sequence: CASSPQGLTYEQYF. CDR3 nucleotides: TGTGCCAGCAGCCCCCAAGGACTTACCTACGAGCAGTACTTC.

There are a few counts of this clonotype. The rearrangement joins TRBV20-1 to TRBJ2-1, with TRBD2 matching 7 bases. Germline V gene sequence: CDR1 DFQATT, CDR2 SNEGSKA (reference sequence). The CDR3 sequence is 14 residues long. Unmatched junction bases numbered 8, after V lost 4 bases and J lost 5 bases. The CDR3 loop reads CSATLAAINNEQFF. CDR3 nucleotide sequence: TGCAGTGCTACCCTAGCGGCTATCAACAATGAGCAGTTCTTC.